Below are 29 T cell receptor beta chains sequenced from a single sample in a study of early T cells in non-severe SARS-CoV-2 infection. TCRdb processed the 5' RACE reads anew with MiXCR; each CDR3 protein has one entry. The data show about 46,000 distinct CDR3 sequences, 5% to 6.5% seen once. The specimen comprised whole blood, sampled at baseline. The origin of the receptors is an adult who was a healthcare worker with PCR-confirmed SARS-CoV-2 infection or an uninfected control (not recorded which).

V usage is TRBV2 and J usage is TRBJ2-7, with 10 bases aligning to TRBD2. J lost 7 bases, V lost 3 bases, and 9 bases had no gene match. This CDR3 contains 15 residues. The V gene's germline CDR1 is SNHLY and CDR2 FYNNEI. The CDR3 region is CASSESLAGVAEQYF. Written as DNA, the CDR3 is TGTGCCAGCAGTGAGTCGCTAGCGGGGGTTGCGGAGCAGTACTTC.

There are many counts of this clonotype. The chain uses TRBV28 and TRBJ2-6; the D gene is possibly TRBD2 (7 bases). Trimming took off 6 bases at V and 5 bases at J, with 20 bases between the two ends. The CDR3 consists of 17 residues. Germline CDR1 and CDR2: MDHEN and SYDVKM. CDR3 bases: TGTGCCAGCAGGGAGGGGGGGGCCCTCATCCGGGCCAACGTCCTGACTTTC. Protein: CASREGGALIRANVLTF.

This clonotype was seen only a few times. The chain carries TRBV12-3 or TRBV12-4 and TRBJ2-3; TRBD2 is a possible D gene (6 bases). Trimming removed 4 bases at V and 8 bases at J, with 10 bases between. The CDR3 consists of 12 residues. CDR3 DNA sequence: TGTGCCAGCAGTTCGTCCGGGGGTACGCAGTATTTT. It translates to CASSSSGGTQYF.

Many counts were recorded for this clonotype. The rearrangement joins TRBV27 to TRBJ1-1; no clear D gene. Germline CDR1 is MNHEY and CDR2 is SMNVEV (reference sequence). The CDR3 totals 13 residues. V was pared by 8 bases and J by 0 bases, with 10 bases between. Here the CDR3 reads CASGRNLNTEAFF. In DNA, the CDR3 is TGTGCCAGCGGAAGGAATCTGAACACTGAAGCTTTCTTT.

The chain links TRBV24-1 to TRBJ2-1; D unclear. Trimming removed 4 bases at V and 8 bases at J, with 17 bases between. The CDR3 runs to 15 residues. Looked up from germline, CDR1 is KGHDR and CDR2 is SFDVKD. CDR3 sequence: CATSEVVSSNDEQFF. The CDR3 DNA reads TGTGCCACCAGTGAGGTTGTCAGTTCTAACGATGAGCAGTTCTTC.

This clonotype was seen at least ten times. The CDR3, as DNA: TGTGCCAGCAGCCTTGGACTAGCGGGCACGGATGAGCAGTTCTTC. Encoded protein: CASSLGLAGTDEQFF. The chain is built from TRBV7-3 and TRBJ2-1; TRBD2 matches 11 bases. The CDR3 totals 15 residues. J gave up 8 bases and V 5 bases, and 8 bases lay outside the gene matches. Germline V CDR1 and CDR2: SGHTA, FQGTGA.

This clonotype was seen ten or more times. The chain carries TRBV5-6 and TRBJ1-6, with TRBD1 identical over 7 bases. This CDR3 comprises 16 residues. Looked up from germline, CDR1 is SGHDT and CDR2 is YYEEEE. V trimming: 0 bases; J trimming: 2 bases; junction bases outside the gene matches: 2. The CDR3 DNA reads TGTGCCAGCAGCTTGGTTACAGGGGCCTATAATTCACCCCTCCACTTT. Its translation is CASSLVTGAYNSPLHF.

The chain couples TRBV29-1 to TRBJ2-3; 7 nucleotides match TRBD2. CDR3 length: 16 amino acids. Germline CDR1 reads SQVTM; CDR2 reads ANQGSEA. V was clipped by 4 bases and J by 4 bases; unmatched bases: 14. CDR3 protein: CSVVGGEKRHSDTQYF. CDR3 bases: TGCAGCGTTGTTGGGGGGGAAAAGCGGCATTCAGATACGCAGTATTTT.

The table lists this clonotype with many counts. The chain is built from TRBV29-1 and TRBJ2-3; D may match TRBD1 or TRBD2 (6 bases each). The germline CDR1 and CDR2 sequences are SQVTM and ANQGSEA. The CDR3 sequence is 10 residues long. Trimming shortened V by 3 bases and J by 12 bases, and 10 bases separated the two germline ends. The CDR3 loop reads CSVEEGHQYF. The DNA for the CDR3 is TGCAGCGTTGAGGAGGGACACCAGTATTTT.

This clonotype was seen many times. The chain combines TRBV7-9 with TRBJ1-1, with D perhaps TRBD1 (5 bases). CDR1 is SEHNR and CDR2 is FQNEAQ in the germline V gene (reference sequence). The V and J ends lost 1 base and 3 bases respectively, with 9 bases between them. This CDR3 comprises 14 residues. The CDR3 region is CASSLGREYTEAFF. The CDR3 nucleotides are TGTGCCAGCAGCTTAGGCAGGGAATACACTGAAGCTTTCTTT.

This clonotype was detected a few times. J is TRBJ1-2 and V is TRBV7-9, with D possibly being TRBD1 (6 bases). The V end was cut by 2 bases, the J end by 6 bases, with 16 bases between. The CDR3 totals 15 residues. CDR1 is SEHNR and CDR2 is FQNEAQ in the germline V gene (reference sequence). The CDR3 region has the DNA TGTGCCAGCAGCTTACCAACTACAGGGCTGGATGGCTACACCTTC. It codes for CASSLPTTGLDGYTF.

This clonotype has at least ten counts. CDR3 DNA sequence: TGTGCCTGCATGGGACAGATAACCTACAATGAGCAGTTCTTC. Its protein product is CACMGQITYNEQFF. The genes are TRBV30 and TRBJ2-1; 7 bases match TRBD1. J lost 2 bases, V lost 6 bases, and 7 bases had no gene match. Germline CDR1 reads GTSNPN; CDR2 reads SVGIG (reference sequence). This CDR3 has 14 residues.

This clonotype was seen only a few times. The gene calls are TRBV6-1 and TRBJ1-1; D is uncertain. The CDR3 sequence is 13 residues long. The germline gives CDR1 MNHNS, CDR2 SASEGT. The V gene lost 2 bases and the J gene lost 4 bases, with 8 bases spanning the gap. For the CDR3, the DNA is TGTGCCAGCAGTGAAACGCTAATCACTGAAGCTTTCTTT. Encoded protein: CASSETLITEAFF.

The CDR3 spells CASSSYGESYF. The CDR3 bases are TGTGCCAGCAGCTCTTACGGTGAAAGCTACTTC. The chain carries TRBV6-6 and TRBJ2-7; no reliable D call. V lost 6 bases and J lost 13, with 16 bases in between. Germline V gene data show CDR1 as MNHNY and CDR2 as SVGAGI (reference sequence). The CDR3 extends over 11 amino acids.

The rearrangement joins TRBV27 to TRBJ1-1; D uncertain. V was pared by 0 bases and J by 4 bases, with 15 bases between. The CDR3 is 16 amino acids. Germline assignment: CDR1 MNHEY and CDR2 SMNVEV (reference sequence). Here the CDR3 DNA reads TGTGCCAGCAGTTTATCGGCATCACTTCGGCCCACTGAAGCTTTCTTT. Its translation is CASSLSASLRPTEAFF.

This clonotype occurred a few times. The rearrangement uses TRBV27 and TRBJ1-1; D is ambiguous. Germline CDR1 is MNHEY and CDR2 is SMNVEV (reference sequence). The CDR3 is made up of 13 amino acids. Trimming removed 3 bases at V and 1 base at J, with 6 bases between. DNA of the CDR3: TGTGCCAGCAGTTTTGTGGCGAACACTGAAGCTTTCTTT. The encoded protein is CASSFVANTEAFF.

Many counts were recorded for this clonotype. The chain uses TRBV11-1 and TRBJ2-1; TRBD1 is a possible D gene (5 bases). CDR3 length equals 12 residues. The V and J ends lost 10 bases and 5 bases respectively, with 12 bases between them. Germline values: CDR1 SGHAT, CDR2 FQDESV (reference sequence). The CDR3 sequence: CANQQENNEQFF. Here the CDR3 DNA reads TGTGCCAACCAACAGGAGAACAATGAGCAGTTCTTC.

This clonotype was recorded at least ten times. This chain connects TRBV27 to TRBJ2-3; D gene ambiguous. Germline lookup yields CDR1 MNHEY and CDR2 SMNVEV (reference sequence). The CDR3 extends over 11 amino acids. V shed 8 bases and J shed 5 bases, with 8 bases lying between them. In DNA, the CDR3 is TGTGCCAGCGGCTTGAGAGATACGCAGTATTTT. It specifies CASGLRDTQYF.

This rearrangement joins TRBV10-3 to TRBJ2-7; tentatively, D is TRBD1 or TRBD2 (5 bases each). CDR1 and CDR2 (germline): ENHRY, SYGVKD. The CDR3 loop spans 14 amino acids. V lost 3 bases to trimming and J lost 0 bases, with 9 bases between them. CDR3 amino acids: CAISDRDHSYEQYF. CDR3 DNA sequence: TGTGCCATCAGTGACAGGGACCACTCCTACGAGCAGTACTTC.

This clonotype was counted at least ten times. The chain couples TRBV18 to TRBJ2-1; D perhaps matches TRBD1 (5 bases). V was clipped by 3 bases and J by 4 bases, with 10 bases between them. The CDR3 is made up of 14 amino acids. The V gene's germline CDR1 is KGHSH and CDR2 LQKENI. In DNA form, the CDR3 reads TGTGCCAGCTCACCTCGAACAGGATACAATGAGCAGTTCTTC. Its translation: CASSPRTGYNEQFF.

This clonotype showed up many times. This chain connects TRBV3-1 to TRBJ2-1, with D perhaps matching TRBD2 (5 bases). The germline V gene encodes CDR1 LGHDT and CDR2 YNNKEL (reference sequence). This CDR3 has 13 residues. Trimming removed 1 base from V and 12 bases from J, with 13 bases in between. The CDR3, as DNA: TGTGCCAGCAGCCAAGTCGTCTCCGAGGGGCAGTTCTTC. This codes for CASSQVVSEGQFF.

This clonotype showed up many times. The genes are TRBV19 and TRBJ1-5; the D gene is possibly TRBD1 (6 bases). Trimming removed 8 bases from V and 5 bases from J, with 16 bases in between. The CDR3 is made up of 14 amino acids. CDR1 LNHDA and CDR2 SQIVND come from the germline V gene (reference sequence). This CDR3 is CASSPGGAYQPQHF. The CDR3 nucleotides are TGTGCCAGTTCCCCGGGGGGGGCTTATCAGCCCCAGCATTTT.

The chain combines TRBV29-1 with TRBJ1-1, with D hard to call. This CDR3 has 13 residues. Germline V gene lookup returns CDR1 SQVTM and CDR2 ANQGSEA. Trimming took 4 bases from V and 0 from J, leaving 9 bases between them. The CDR3 sequence: CSVVQTLNTEAFF. The CDR3 DNA sequence: TGCAGCGTTGTTCAGACACTGAACACTGAAGCTTTCTTT.

The chain carries TRBV18 and TRBJ2-7, with 9 nucleotides matching TRBD2. After removal of 0 bases from V and 3 bases from J, the junction contained 6 bases not matched to a gene. Germline CDR1 and CDR2: KGHSH and LQKENI. This CDR3 contains 16 residues. Here the CDR3 DNA reads TGTGCCAGCTCACCACCATTTGGTAGCGGGAGCTACGAGCAGTACTTC. As protein: CASSPPFGSGSYEQYF.

This clonotype has a count of ten or more. The chain joins TRBV7-2 to TRBJ2-4; D perhaps matches TRBD2 (5 bases). The CDR3 consists of 15 residues. V gave up 5 bases and J gave up 0 bases, with 11 bases separating them. Germline V lookup: CDR1 SGHTA, CDR2 FQGNSA. DNA for the CDR3: TGTGCCAGCAGCCCACGCGGGCGAGCCAAAAACATTCAGTACTTC. Translation gives CASSPRGRAKNIQYF. Filled out from reference TRBV7-2 and TRBJ2-4, the complete variable domain reads GAGVSQSPSNKVTEKGKDVELRCDPISGHTALYWYRQSLGQGLEFLIYFQGNSAPDKSGLPSDRFSAERTGGSVSTLTIQRTQQEDSAVYLCASSPRGRAKNIQYFGAGTRLSVL.

The chain has TRBV10-3 and TRBJ2-5; D possibly corresponds to TRBD1 (5 bases). Germline lookup yields CDR1 ENHRY and CDR2 SYGVKD. Between the trimmed V and J ends, which lost 5 bases and 2 bases, there was a span of 9 bases. This CDR3 spans 13 amino acids. This CDR3 is CAISRGTQETQYF. CDR3 bases: TGTGCCATCAGTAGGGGAACACAAGAGACCCAGTACTTC.

At least ten counts were recorded for this clonotype. The rearrangement uses TRBV7-3 and TRBJ2-1; 8 bases fit TRBD2. V was clipped by 5 bases and J by 7 bases; unmatched bases: 16. The CDR3 is 17 residues long. CDR1 and CDR2 (germline): SGHTA, FQGTGA. The CDR3 nucleotides are TGTGCCAGCAGCCAAGGGGGTGGCGGGAGGAGAGAAAATGAGCAGTTCTTC. This encodes CASSQGGGGRRENEQFF.

The CDR3 sequence is CASSPWASGSLHNEQFF. The CDR3 DNA reads TGTGCCAGCAGCCCCTGGGCTAGCGGGAGTTTGCACAATGAGCAGTTCTTC. This chain uses TRBV6-5 with TRBJ2-1, with 10 positions matching TRBD2. CDR1 is MNHEY, CDR2 SVGAGI, per germline. V lost 6 bases, J lost 5 bases, and 13 bases stayed unmatched. This CDR3 region has 17 residues.

This clonotype came up many times. DNA of the CDR3: TGTGCCTGGAGTGACCAGTGGGAGTTGGGGAATGAGCAGTTCTTC. Translating it yields CAWSDQWELGNEQFF. The rearrangement links TRBV30 to TRBJ2-1, with a tentative D call TRBD2 (5 bases). The CDR3 covers 15 residues. V lost 1 base, J lost 7 bases, and 17 bases lay in between. The germline V gene has CDR1 GTSNPN and CDR2 SVGIG (reference sequence).